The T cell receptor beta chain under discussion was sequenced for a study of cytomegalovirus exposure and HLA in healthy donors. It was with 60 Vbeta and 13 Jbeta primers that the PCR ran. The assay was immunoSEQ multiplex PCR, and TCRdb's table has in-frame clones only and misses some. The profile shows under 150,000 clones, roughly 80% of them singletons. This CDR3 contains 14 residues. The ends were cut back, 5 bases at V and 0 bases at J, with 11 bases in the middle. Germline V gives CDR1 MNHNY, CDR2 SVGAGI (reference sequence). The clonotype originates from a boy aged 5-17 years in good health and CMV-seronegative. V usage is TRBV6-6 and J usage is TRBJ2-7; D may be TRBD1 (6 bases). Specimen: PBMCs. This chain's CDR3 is CASSSDRSSYEQYF. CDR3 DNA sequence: TGTGCCAGCAGTAGCGACAGGAGCTCCTACGAGCAGTACTTC.